These T cell receptor beta chains were read from a single sample in a study of blood T cell repertoires in COVID-19. The repertoire was sequenced with immunoSEQ multiplex PCR; TCRdb's copy has only in-frame clones and lacks some. Of 140,000 or so clones in the sample, about four fifths were seen once. The source material was PBMCs or T cells enriched from blood (not recorded which). The receptor source for this set is a man in his forties or fifties who had recovered from COVID-19. Each CDR3 is given with its conserved first and last residue. D genes are given only for firm matches. Where a row states a size, it is once, few, many or the class of an expanded clone; other rows omit it.

TRBD1	.	TRBJ1-4	TRBV7-6	TGTGCCAGCAGCCTCCGGACAGGCCTTAATGAAAAACTGTTTTTT	CASSLRTGLNEKLFF
.	.	TRBJ1-1	TRBV4-3	TGCGCCAGCAGCCAAGGGACTAATAAGCTAGCTTTCTTT	CASSQGTNKLAFF
TRBD1	.	TRBJ2-1	TRBV7-8	TGTGCCAGCAGCTTACAGACAGGGGGACAGGAGCAGTTCTTC	CASSLQTGGQEQFF
.	.	TRBJ1-1	TRBV3-1/TRBV3-2	TGTGCCAGCAGCCAAGTCGCGGGTCTGAACACTGAAGCTTTCTTT	CASSQVAGLNTEAFF
TRBD1	.	TRBJ1-1	TRBV5-5	TGTGCCAGCAGCTTGTTTGACAGGGTTAACACTGAAGCTTTCTTT	CASSLFDRVNTEAFF
.	.	TRBJ1-1	TRBV2	TGTGCCAGCAGCGTGGGGGCGGAGGACACTGAAGCTTTCTTT	CASSVGAEDTEAFF
.	once	TRBJ1-2	TRBV12-3/TRBV12-4	TGTGCCAGCAGTTTAGGCAGGGATAGGGGCTACACCTTC	CASSLGRDRGYTF
TRBD1	.	TRBJ1-6	TRBV10-3	TGTGCCATCAGTAGAGGGACAGAGAATAATTCACCCCTCCACTTT	CAISRGTENNSPLHF
.	.	TRBJ1-5	TRBV5-8	TGTGCCAGCAGCTGGACGGCGGGTTTGTATAGCAATCAGCCCCAGCATTTT	CASSWTAGLYSNQPQHF
.	.	TRBJ1-5	TRBV6-4	TGTGCCAGCAGTGCCGGGTACGGGAGTCAGCCCCAGCATTTT	CASSAGYGSQPQHF
TRBD1	.	TRBJ2-7	TRBV9	TGTGCCAGCAGCGCGAACGACAGGGTCCCCGCGGAGCAGTACTTC	CASSANDRVPAEQYF
TRBD2	.	TRBJ2-3	TRBV24-1	TGTGCCACCAGTGATAGGACTAGCGGGCCCTTAGATACGCAGTATTTT	CATSDRTSGPLDTQYF
.	once	TRBJ1-5	TRBV11-2	TGTGCCAGCAGCTCCGACAGGAATCAGCCCCAGCATTTT	CASSSDRNQPQHF
TRBD2	once	TRBJ2-7	TRBV11-2	TGTGCCAGCACCCCCTTTCTAGCGGGGGGGGATTACGAGCAGTACTTC	CASTPFLAGGDYEQYF
.	.	TRBJ2-3	TRBV2	TGTGCCAGCAGTGCGGTCAGCACAGATACGCAGTATTTT	CASSAVSTDTQYF
TRBD1	.	TRBJ2-7	TRBV29-1	TGCAGCGTTGCCGGGACAGGGTCTTTCTACGAGCAGTACTTC	CSVAGTGSFYEQYF
.	.	TRBJ2-1	TRBV3-1/TRBV3-2	TGTGCCAGCAGCCAAGATGGGGGGAGAAAACAGTTCTTC	CASSQDGGRKQFF
TRBD1	.	TRBJ1-1	TRBV5-1	TGCGCCAGCAGACCGGGACAGATGAACACTGAAGCTTTCTTT	CASRPGQMNTEAFF
TRBD1	.	TRBJ2-7	TRBV5-1	TGCGCCAGCAGCAAAGCCCGGGACAGCTCCTACGAGCAGTACTTC	CASSKARDSSYEQYF
TRBD1	.	TRBJ2-2	TRBV6-5	TGTGCCAGCATATCAACAGGGGGCTGGTCCGGGGAGCTGTTTTTT	CASISTGGWSGELFF
.	.	TRBJ2-7	TRBV11-3	TGTGCCAGCAGCTTAGCCGCGGACAGCGAGCAGTACTTC	CASSLAADSEQYF
.	.	TRBJ2-3	TRBV27	TGTGCCAGCAGTCCCAGCCTTGACGGGGATACGCAGTATTTT	CASSPSLDGDTQYF
TRBD1	.	TRBJ2-7	TRBV11-2	TGTGCCAGCAGCTCCCGGGACAGGGGAAACGAGCAGTACTTC	CASSSRDRGNEQYF
.	.	TRBJ1-2	TRBV6-2/TRBV6-3	TGTGCCAGCAGTCCGCCGGCCGGGGGAGACTATGGCTACACCTTC	CASSPPAGGDYGYTF
.	.	TRBJ1-1	TRBV4-1	TGCGCCAGCAGCCAAGACGTTATCCCCACTGAAGCTTTCTTT	CASSQDVIPTEAFF
TRBD1	once	TRBJ2-7	TRBV28	TGTGCCTCGGGACAGACATACGAGCAGTACTTC	CASGQTYEQYF
.	.	TRBJ1-5	TRBV4-1	TGCGCCAGCAGCCATGGGGAGGGTCTGGCACATCAGCCCCAGCATTTT	CASSHGEGLAHQPQHF
TRBD1	.	TRBJ1-2	TRBV13	TGTGCCAGCAGCCCTACGGACAGGAACTATGGCTACACCTTC	CASSPTDRNYGYTF
.	.	TRBJ1-2	TRBV7-9	TGTGCCAGCAGCTCCCTCCTGACGGGAGCTAACTATGGCTACACCTTC	CASSSLLTGANYGYTF
TRBD2	few	TRBJ2-7	TRBV13	TGTGCCAGCAGCTTACTTACCGGGACTAGCGGGGGGTCCTCCTACGAGCAGTACTTC	CASSLLTGTSGGSSYEQYF
TRBD1	.	TRBJ1-5	TRBV5-5	TGTGCCAGCAGCTTTATTGGGACAGGGGATCAGCCCCAGCATTTT	CASSFIGTGDQPQHF
TRBD2	.	TRBJ2-3	TRBV18	TGTGCCAGCTCACCAACTAGCGGGGGGACCACAGATACGCAGTATTTT	CASSPTSGGTTDTQYF
TRBD2	.	TRBJ2-3	TRBV20-1	TGCAGTGCTAGTCGCCTAGCGGGGGCAGATACGCAGTATTTT	CSASRLAGADTQYF
.	.	TRBJ1-2	TRBV5-1	TGCGCCAGCAGCTTGGGCGAAAACTCTAACTATGGCTACACCTTC	CASSLGENSNYGYTF
TRBD1	.	TRBJ1-3	TRBV7-2	TGTGCCAGCAGCCTCCCTGGACAGGCTTTCTCTGGAAACACCATATATTTT	CASSLPGQAFSGNTIYF
TRBD2	.	TRBJ2-3	TRBV4-1	TGCGCCAGCAGCCCCCCTAGCGGGTATACGCAGTATTTT	CASSPPSGYTQYF